This T cell receptor (beta chain) was observed in a study of HIV-infected patients and healthy controls. Study in general: Viral load fell to undetectable in 11 of 16 patients by the second blood draw.

Findings of the study overall: Healthy control repertoires had roughly threefold more distinct CDR3s than untreated HIV+ repertoires, and higher Shannon diversity.

Reverse transcription used approximately 500 ng RNA and constant-region primers for alpha and beta. Using multiplexing indices, alpha and beta chain libraries were generated apart by chain-specific third strand synthesis. TCRdb reanalysed the 5' RACE reads using MiXCR and keeps one entry per CDR3 protein. The sample has a few thousand distinct CDR3 sequences, around a quarter seen once. The repertoire came from unfractionated whole blood and reflected all unsorted peripheral T cells. The CDR3 has 15 residues. Germline-derived CDR1 and CDR2 are GTSNPN and SVGIG (reference sequence). Note on this clonotype: No antigen is known for it. Its ends do not fully match the called genes, so a read error is possible.

J is TRBJ2-5 and V is TRBV30; D might be TRBD1 or TRBD2, each matching 5 bases. This TCR was sampled from an adult with HIV infection. The sequencing here drew on blood, taken before antiretroviral therapy. The DNA of the CDR3 is TGTGCCTTGAGTCCCACCGGGACCCGTCGAGAGACCCAGTACTTC. This translates into CALSPTGTRRETQYF.